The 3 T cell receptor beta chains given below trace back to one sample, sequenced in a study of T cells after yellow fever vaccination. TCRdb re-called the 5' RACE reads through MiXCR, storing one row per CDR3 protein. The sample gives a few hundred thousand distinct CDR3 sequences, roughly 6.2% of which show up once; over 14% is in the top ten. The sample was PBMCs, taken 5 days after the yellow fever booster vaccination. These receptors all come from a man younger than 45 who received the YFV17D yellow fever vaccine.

This CDR3 reads CASSSTGGTGELFF. The CDR3 bases are TGTGCCAGCAGTTCTACAGGAGGCACCGGGGAGCTGTTTTTT. The J gene is TRBJ2-2, the V gene TRBV6-5; D may match TRBD1 or TRBD2 (5 bases each). The CDR3 runs to 14 residues. Germline CDR1 MNHEY, CDR2 SVGAGI. V was cut by 4 bases and J by 4 bases, with 10 bases left in between.

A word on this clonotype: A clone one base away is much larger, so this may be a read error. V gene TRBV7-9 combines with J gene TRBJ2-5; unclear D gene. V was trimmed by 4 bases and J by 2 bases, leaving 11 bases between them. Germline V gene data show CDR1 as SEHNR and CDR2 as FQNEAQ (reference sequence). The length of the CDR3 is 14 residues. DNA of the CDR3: TGTGCCAGCAGCTGGGCCGCCTGGCAAGAGACCCAGTACTTC. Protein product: CASSWAAWQETQYF.

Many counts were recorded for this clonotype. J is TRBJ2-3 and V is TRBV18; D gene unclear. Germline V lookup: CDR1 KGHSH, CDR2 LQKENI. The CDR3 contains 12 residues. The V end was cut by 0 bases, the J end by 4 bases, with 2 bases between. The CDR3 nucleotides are TGTGCCAGCTCACCACCGGCAGATACGCAGTATTTT. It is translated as CASSPPADTQYF.